These 29 T cell receptor beta chains came from one sample sequenced in a study of shared clonotypes between healthy human individuals. Here immunoSEQ multiplex PCR was the method, and the copy in TCRdb shows in-frame clones only, minus some. The sample lists roughly 600,000 clones, nearly 98% occurring once. Naive-designated CD8 cells lacked CD45RO, were positively enriched for CCR7, and omitted terminally differentiated effector memory CD45RA+ cells. The specimen was naive CD8+ T cells sorted from blood. Receptors originate from a man aged 30 to 39 in good health.

The CDR3 region is CASSDPRQRSSSYEQYF. The CDR3 DNA reads TGTGCCAGCAGCGACCCCAGACAGAGAAGTAGCTCCTACGAGCAGTACTTC. This chain uses TRBV7-6 with TRBJ2-7, with D possibly matching TRBD1 (5 bases). V gave up 5 bases and J gave up 0 bases, with 20 bases separating them. CDR1 is SGHVS, CDR2 FNYEAQ, per germline. There are 17 residues in the CDR3.

V gene TRBV28 combines with J gene TRBJ2-7, with D unclear. CDR3 length: 10 residues. Germline CDR1 and CDR2: MDHEN and SYDVKM. V was pared by 1 base and J by 5 bases, with 0 bases between. The CDR3 region is CASSLYEQYF. The DNA for the CDR3 is TGTGCCAGCAGTTTATACGAGCAGTACTTC.

The J gene is TRBJ2-7, the V gene TRBV7-6, with a tentative D call TRBD1 (7 bases). CDR3 size: 15 residues. CDR1 is SGHVS, CDR2 FNYEAQ, per germline. Trimming took off 4 bases at V and 3 bases at J, with 16 bases between the two ends. The CDR3 region is CASSSRQGGFYEQYF. CDR3 coding DNA: TGTGCCAGCAGCTCACGACAGGGAGGTTTCTACGAGCAGTACTTC.

The V and J genes are TRBV2 and TRBJ1-1; D gene unclear. V lost 0 bases and J 1 base, leaving 12 bases between the germline ends. Germline V gene sequence: CDR1 SNHLY, CDR2 FYNNEI. This CDR3 region has 16 residues. DNA for the CDR3: TGTGCCAGCAGTGAAGCGCTTCTGGTAAAGAACACTGAAGCTTTCTTT. Translation gives CASSEALLVKNTEAFF.

The chain's CDR3 is CASRNYREDEQYF. The CDR3 DNA reads TGTGCCAGCAGAAATTACAGGGAGGACGAGCAGTACTTC. The V call is TRBV13, the J call TRBJ2-7, with D perhaps assigned TRBD1 or TRBD2 (6 bases each). Per the germline V gene, CDR1 is PRHDT and CDR2 is FYEKMQ (reference sequence). V was cut by 6 bases and J by 5 bases, with 14 bases left in between. There are 13 residues in the CDR3.

The rearrangement links TRBV7-9 to TRBJ2-6; D possibly matches TRBD1 or TRBD2 (5 bases each). The germline V gene encodes CDR1 SEHNR and CDR2 FQNEAQ (reference sequence). The CDR3 is 16 residues long. Trimming shortened V by 3 bases and J by 6 bases, and 15 bases separated the two germline ends. The chain's CDR3 is CASSFTSGQEANVLTF. The CDR3 DNA reads TGTGCCAGCAGCTTTACGTCGGGGCAGGAGGCCAACGTCCTGACTTTC.

The chain carries TRBV7-9 and TRBJ2-7; 9 positions match TRBD2. Losses at the gene ends were 5 bases for V and 3 bases for J; bases not matched to a gene: 8. The CDR3 loop spans 15 amino acids. The germline gives CDR1 SEHNR, CDR2 FQNEAQ (reference sequence). The CDR3 DNA follows: TGTGCCAGCAGCCCTCCTAGCGGGACAAACTACGAGCAGTACTTC. Its protein product is CASSPPSGTNYEQYF.

V usage is TRBV30 and J usage is TRBJ2-7; 10 bases are a match to TRBD1. The CDR3 runs 14 residues. The junction had 7 bases not matched to a gene; V was cut back by 3 bases and J by 5 bases. CDR1 and CDR2 from the germline V gene are GTSNPN and SVGIG (reference sequence). This CDR3 reads CAWSAGTGVNEQYF. DNA for the CDR3: TGTGCCTGGAGCGCTGGGACAGGGGTCAACGAGCAGTACTTC.

V is TRBV29-1 and J is TRBJ2-7, with D uncertain. The CDR3 is 15 residues long. Deletions cut 0 bases from V and 7 bases from J, with 19 bases between. Germline V lookup: CDR1 SQVTM, CDR2 ANQGSEA. The CDR3 region has the DNA TGCAGCGTTGAAGATCGGGTCAGGACCTCTGGGGAGCAGTACTTC. Protein sequence: CSVEDRVRTSGEQYF.

The J gene is TRBJ1-2, the V gene TRBV13, with 8 bases aligning to TRBD1. CDR3 length: 14 residues. Unmatched junction bases numbered 5, after V lost 5 bases and J lost 3 bases. Germline lookup yields CDR1 PRHDT and CDR2 FYEKMQ (reference sequence). CDR3 sequence: CASSTGQGDYGYTF. The CDR3 nucleotides read TGTGCCAGCAGCACCGGACAGGGAGACTATGGCTACACCTTC.

This clone was observed a handful of times. V is TRBV19 and J is TRBJ1-2; D is ambiguous. CDR3 length equals 12 residues. V lost 10 bases to trimming and J lost 2 bases, with 11 bases between them. Germline CDR1 and CDR2: LNHDA and SQIVND (reference sequence). The CDR3 nucleotides read TGTGCCACCTCGCCAAGAAACTATGGCTACACCTTC. Encoded protein: CATSPRNYGYTF. Complete variable domain (other parts from reference TRBV19 and TRBJ1-2): DGGITQSPKYLFRKEGQNVTLSCEQNLNHDAMYWYRQDPGQGLRLIYYSQIVNDFQKGDIAEGYSVSREKKESFPLTVTSAQKNPTAFYLCATSPRNYGYTFGSGTRLTVV.

The chain employs TRBV11-2 and TRBJ2-1, with 14 bases identical to TRBD2. Germline trimming cut 4 bases from V and 12 bases from J; bases unmatched to any gene: 14. Germline lookup yields CDR1 SGHAT and CDR2 FQNNGV. There are 17 residues in the CDR3. The DNA for the CDR3 is TGTGCCAGCAGCTATGGGAGGAGTGGACTAGCGGGAGGAGGGCAGTTCTTC. It specifies CASSYGRSGLAGGGQFF.

The chain carries TRBV2 and TRBJ2-5; unclear D gene. V was clipped by 7 bases and J by 2 bases, with 20 bases between them. The germline gives CDR1 SNHLY, CDR2 FYNNEI. This CDR3 contains 16 residues. CDR3 bases: TGTGCCAGCATGCAGCTTCCGGCCAGGCAACAAGAGACCCAGTACTTC. Translated: CASMQLPARQQETQYF.

CDR3 in amino acids: CASSGRTSGFYEQFF. The CDR3 DNA reads TGTGCCAGCAGTGGGAGGACTAGCGGGTTCTATGAGCAGTTCTTC. The chain employs TRBV6-5 and TRBJ2-1; 11 bases fit TRBD2. The trim removed 5 bases at V and 8 bases at J, leaving 8 bases unmatched. The CDR3 totals 15 residues. CDR1 is MNHEY and CDR2 is SVGAGI in the germline V gene.

The chain recombines TRBV14 with TRBJ2-2; D uncertain. From germline, CDR1 is SGHDN and CDR2 FVKESK. The CDR3 consists of 16 residues. Trimming took 2 bases from V and 5 from J, leaving 15 bases between them. The CDR3 DNA sequence: TGTGCCAGCAGCCAAAGTACAGCGTCGTGGACCGGGGAGCTGTTTTTT. This sequence encodes CASSQSTASWTGELFF.

Notes on this clone: Other DNA sequences in this sample translate to the same CDR3. V is TRBV11-3 and J is TRBJ2-3; D is uncertain. The V gene's germline CDR1 is SGHNT and CDR2 YENEEA. The CDR3 spans 13 residues. Trimming stripped 6 bases from V and 2 bases from J, with 9 bases between. CDR3 bases: TGTGCCAGCAGTCCCGACTCCACAGATACGCAGTATTTT. Its translation is CASSPDSTDTQYF. Drawing the rest from reference TRBV11-3 and TRBJ2-3, the complete variable domain is EAGVVQSPRYKIIEKKQPVAFWCNPISGHNTLYWYLQNLGQGPELLIRYENEEAVDDSQLPKDRFSAERLKGVDSTLKIQPAELGDSAVYLCASSPDSTDTQYFGPGTRLTVL.

The chain couples TRBV5-1 to TRBJ2-3, with TRBD2 matching over 15 bases. Germline V CDR1 and CDR2: SGHRS, YFSETQ. V lost 5 bases and J lost 3; bases outside the gene matches: 4. The CDR3 runs 16 residues. In nucleotides, the CDR3 is TGCGCCAGCAGGCCGGGACTAGCGGGAGGAACAGATACGCAGTATTTT. This encodes CASRPGLAGGTDTQYF.

CDR3 amino acids: CSAPSESTDTQYF. DNA of the CDR3: TGCAGCGCCCCTAGCGAGAGCACAGATACGCAGTATTTT. This chain uses TRBV29-1 with TRBJ2-3; D might be TRBD2 (6 bases). Trimming cost V 7 bases and J 0 bases, with 11 bases left between them. This CDR3 comprises 13 residues. Per germline, CDR1 SQVTM and CDR2 ANQGSEA.

This clone has more than one count but fewer than ten. The chain combines TRBV11-2 with TRBJ2-2; the D is unclear. Germline CDR1 and CDR2: SGHAT and FQNNGV. Trimming stripped 4 bases from V and 13 bases from J, with 19 bases between. The CDR3 is 14 residues long. The CDR3 coding sequence is TGTGCCAGCAGCTCCATCAGTATTGGATTCGGGCTGTTTTTT. It codes for CASSSISIGFGLFF.

The chain uses TRBV15 and TRBJ2-1; 7 bases line up with TRBD2. The CDR3 has 14 amino acids. CDR1 and CDR2 (germline): LNHNV, YYDKDF (reference sequence). V lost 8 bases to trimming and J lost 8 bases; unmatched junction nucleotides: 12. CDR3 in DNA: TGTGCCACCCGGCGGGGGTTAGGGTTGGATGAGCAGTTCTTC. Translating it yields CATRRGLGLDEQFF.

This clone occurred once. The rearrangement links TRBV27 to TRBJ2-1; the match to TRBD2 covers 7 bases. The CDR3 spans 13 residues. Germline-derived CDR1 and CDR2 are MNHEY and SMNVEV (reference sequence). After removal of 0 bases from V and 13 bases from J, the junction contained 6 bases not matched to a gene. The CDR3 spells CASSLSSGWEQFF. The CDR3 bases are TGTGCCAGCAGTTTATCTAGCGGGTGGGAACAGTTCTTC.

V is TRBV27 and J is TRBJ2-3, with 9 bases lining up with TRBD1. Looked up from germline, CDR1 is MNHEY and CDR2 is SMNVEV (reference sequence). After removal of 6 bases from V and 3 bases from J, the junction contained 10 bases not matched to a gene. The CDR3 totals 16 residues. The CDR3 nucleotides are TGTGCCAGCAGGAGAAACAGGGGGCTCAAAACAGATACGCAGTATTTT. This translates into CASRRNRGLKTDTQYF.

CDR3 in DNA: TGTGCCAGCAGCACCCCCCTCCAAGAGACCCAGTACTTC. As protein: CASSTPLQETQYF. The gene calls are TRBV7-2 and TRBJ2-5; D not certain. Germline loops: CDR1 SGHTA, CDR2 FQGNSA. The CDR3 runs to 13 residues. The V and J ends lost 5 bases and 1 base respectively, with 8 bases between them.

This chain joins TRBV6-5 and TRBJ1-5; D not resolved. CDR1 is MNHEY, CDR2 SVGAGI, per germline. The ends were cut back, 4 bases at V and 5 bases at J, with 9 bases in the middle. CDR3 size: 13 residues. CDR3 coding DNA: TGTGCCAGCAGTTTCTCAGTGGATCAGCCCCAGCATTTT. Translating it yields CASSFSVDQPQHF.

V gene TRBV27 combines with J gene TRBJ2-1, with 9 bases matching TRBD2. Germline trimming cut 0 bases from V and 8 bases from J; bases unmatched to any gene: 2. The CDR3 length is 14 residues. Germline V CDR1 and CDR2: MNHEY, SMNVEV (reference sequence). In DNA, the CDR3 is TGTGCCAGCAGTTTATCAGCGGGAGGCTATGAGCAGTTCTTC. It specifies CASSLSAGGYEQFF.

The chain carries TRBV6-5 and TRBJ2-1, with 7 bases identical to TRBD2. This CDR3 spans 15 amino acids. V shed 0 bases, J shed 5 bases, and the junction held 4 bases outside the gene matches. Per germline, CDR1 MNHEY and CDR2 SVGAGI. The CDR3 DNA is TGTGCCAGCAGTTACTCAGCGGGACCACACAATGAGCAGTTCTTC. The encoded protein is CASSYSAGPHNEQFF.

The CDR3 sequence: CASSPLGGANNEQFF. The CDR3 nucleotides read TGTGCCAGCTCACCGCTTGGCGGGGCGAACAATGAGCAGTTCTTC. The V call is TRBV18, the J call TRBJ2-1; D perhaps matches TRBD2 (6 bases). The V end was cut by 3 bases, the J end by 5 bases, with 14 bases between. The CDR3 is 15 amino acids. CDR1 is KGHSH and CDR2 is LQKENI in the germline V gene.

This chain connects TRBV6-5 to TRBJ1-3; the D gene is possibly TRBD1 (5 bases). V lost 0 bases to trimming and J lost 0 bases, with 6 bases between them. Germline V lookup: CDR1 MNHEY, CDR2 SVGAGI. This CDR3 has 15 amino acids. In nucleotides, the CDR3 is TGTGCCAGCAGTTACTCGACAGTCTCTGGAAACACCATATATTTT. Its protein product is CASSYSTVSGNTIYF.

The CDR3 region is CASTLGEGGYTF. The CDR3 coding sequence is TGTGCCAGCACCCTGGGAGAGGGGGGCTACACCTTC. This chain connects TRBV13 to TRBJ1-2; D might be TRBD1 (5 bases). Germline V gene sequence: CDR1 PRHDT, CDR2 FYEKMQ (reference sequence). V was shortened by 7 bases and J by 8 bases, with 14 bases between the two germline ends. The CDR3 covers 12 residues.